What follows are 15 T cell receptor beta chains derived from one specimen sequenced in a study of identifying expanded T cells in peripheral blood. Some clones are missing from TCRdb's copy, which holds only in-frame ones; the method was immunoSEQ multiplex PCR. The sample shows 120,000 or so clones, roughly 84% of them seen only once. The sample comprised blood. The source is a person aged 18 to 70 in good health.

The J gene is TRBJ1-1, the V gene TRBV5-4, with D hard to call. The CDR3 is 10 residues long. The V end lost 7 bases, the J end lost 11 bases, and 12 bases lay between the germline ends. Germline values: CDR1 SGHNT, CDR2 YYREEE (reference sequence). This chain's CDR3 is CASGPGEAFF. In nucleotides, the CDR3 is TGTGCCAGCGGGCCAGGTGAGGCTTTCTTT. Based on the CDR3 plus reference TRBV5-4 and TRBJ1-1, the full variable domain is ETGVTQSPTHLIKTRGQQVTLRCSSQSGHNTVSWYQQALGQGPQFIFQYYREEENGRGNFPPRFSGLQFPNYSSELNVNALELDDSALYLCASGPGEAFFGQGTRLTVV.

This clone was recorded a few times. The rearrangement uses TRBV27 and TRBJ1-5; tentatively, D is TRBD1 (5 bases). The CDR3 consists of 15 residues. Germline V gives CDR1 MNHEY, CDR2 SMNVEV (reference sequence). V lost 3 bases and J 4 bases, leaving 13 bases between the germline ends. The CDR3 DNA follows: TGTGCCAGCAGTTTCTCCGGCAGGGTGAATCAGCCCCAGCATTTT. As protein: CASSFSGRVNQPQHF.

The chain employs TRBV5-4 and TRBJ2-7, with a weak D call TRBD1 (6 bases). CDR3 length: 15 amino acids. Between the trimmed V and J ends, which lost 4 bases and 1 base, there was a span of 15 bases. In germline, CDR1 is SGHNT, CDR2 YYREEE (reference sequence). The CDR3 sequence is CASSRTALLSYEQYF. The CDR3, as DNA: TGTGCCAGCAGCCGGACAGCACTTCTTTCCTACGAGCAGTACTTC.

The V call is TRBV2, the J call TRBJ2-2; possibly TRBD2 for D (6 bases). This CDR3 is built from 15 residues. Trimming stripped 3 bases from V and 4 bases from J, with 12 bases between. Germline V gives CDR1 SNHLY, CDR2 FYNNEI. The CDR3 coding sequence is TGTGCCAGCAGTGATTCTCAGGGAGGCACCGGGGAGCTGTTTTTT. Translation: CASSDSQGGTGELFF. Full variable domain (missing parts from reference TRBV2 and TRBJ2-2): EPEVTQTPSHQVTQMGQEVILRCVPISNHLYFYWYRQILGQKVEFLVSFYNNEISEKSEIFDDQFSVERPDGSNFTLKIRSTKLEDSAMYFCASSDSQGGTGELFFGEGSRLTVL.

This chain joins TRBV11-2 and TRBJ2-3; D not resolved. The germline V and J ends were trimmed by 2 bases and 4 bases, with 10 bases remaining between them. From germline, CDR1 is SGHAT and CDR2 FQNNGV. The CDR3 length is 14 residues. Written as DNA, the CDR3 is TGTGCCAGCAGCTTAACAACTCCCTCAGATACGCAGTATTTT. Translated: CASSLTTPSDTQYF.

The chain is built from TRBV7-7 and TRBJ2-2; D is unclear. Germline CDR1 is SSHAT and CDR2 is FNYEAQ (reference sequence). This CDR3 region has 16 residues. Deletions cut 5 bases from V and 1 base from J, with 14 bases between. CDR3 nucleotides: TGTGCCAGCAGCCCGCAGACGCCACGGAACACCGGGGAGCTGTTTTTT. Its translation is CASSPQTPRNTGELFF.

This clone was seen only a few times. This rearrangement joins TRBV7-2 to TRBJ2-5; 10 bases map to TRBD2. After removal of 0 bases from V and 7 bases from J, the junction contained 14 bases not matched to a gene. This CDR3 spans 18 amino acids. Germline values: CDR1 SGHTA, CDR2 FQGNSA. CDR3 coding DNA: TGTGCCAGCAGCTTAGCTAGCGGGGGGCAAACCCCTAGCGGGACCCAGTACTTC. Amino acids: CASSLASGGQTPSGTQYF.

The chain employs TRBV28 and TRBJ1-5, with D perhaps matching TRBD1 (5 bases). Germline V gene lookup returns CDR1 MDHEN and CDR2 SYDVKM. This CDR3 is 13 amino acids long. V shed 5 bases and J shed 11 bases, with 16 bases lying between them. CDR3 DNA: TGTGCCAGCAGTGTGCGGGCGGGACGGGCCCAGCATTTT. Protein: CASSVRAGRAQHF.

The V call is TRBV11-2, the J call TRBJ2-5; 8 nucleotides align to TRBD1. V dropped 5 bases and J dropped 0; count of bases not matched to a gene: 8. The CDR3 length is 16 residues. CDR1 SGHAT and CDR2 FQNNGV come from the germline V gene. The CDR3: CASSQPGQVYQETQYF. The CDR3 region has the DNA TGTGCCAGCAGCCAACCGGGACAGGTTTACCAAGAGACCCAGTACTTC.

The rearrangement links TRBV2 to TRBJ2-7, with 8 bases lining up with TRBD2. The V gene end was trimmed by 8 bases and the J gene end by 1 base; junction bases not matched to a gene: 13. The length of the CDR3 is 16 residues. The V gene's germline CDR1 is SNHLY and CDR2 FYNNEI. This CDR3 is CASFTPREGGSYEQYF. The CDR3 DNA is TGTGCCAGCTTCACTCCCCGGGAGGGCGGGTCCTACGAGCAGTACTTC. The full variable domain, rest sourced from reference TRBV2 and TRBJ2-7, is EPEVTQTPSHQVTQMGQEVILRCVPISNHLYFYWYRQILGQKVEFLVSFYNNEISEKSEIFDDQFSVERPDGSNFTLKIRSTKLEDSAMYFCASFTPREGGSYEQYFGPGTRLTVT.

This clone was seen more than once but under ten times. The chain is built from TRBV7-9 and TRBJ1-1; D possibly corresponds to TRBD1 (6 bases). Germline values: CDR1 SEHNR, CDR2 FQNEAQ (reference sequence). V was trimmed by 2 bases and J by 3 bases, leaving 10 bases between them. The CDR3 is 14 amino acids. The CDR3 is CASSLQGSDTEAFF. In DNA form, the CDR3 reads TGTGCCAGCAGCTTACAGGGGTCGGACACTGAAGCTTTCTTT.

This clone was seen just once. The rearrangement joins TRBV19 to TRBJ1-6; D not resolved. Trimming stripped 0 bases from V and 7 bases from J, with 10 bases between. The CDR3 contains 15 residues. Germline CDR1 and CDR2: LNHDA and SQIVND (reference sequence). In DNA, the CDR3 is TGTGCCAGTAGTATAGATCGAAGGGCAAATTCACCCCTCCACTTT. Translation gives CASSIDRRANSPLHF. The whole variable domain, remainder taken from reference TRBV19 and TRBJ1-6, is DGGITQSPKYLFRKEGQNVTLSCEQNLNHDAMYWYRQDPGQGLRLIYYSQIVNDFQKGDIAEGYSVSREKKESFPLTVTSAQKNPTAFYLCASSIDRRANSPLHFGNGTRLTVT.

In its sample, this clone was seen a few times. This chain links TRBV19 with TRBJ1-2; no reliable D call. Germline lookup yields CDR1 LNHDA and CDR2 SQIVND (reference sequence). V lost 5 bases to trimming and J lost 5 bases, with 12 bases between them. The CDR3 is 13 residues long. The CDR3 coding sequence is TGTGCCAGTAGTGGTATAGCCGGATATGGCTACACCTTC. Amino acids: CASSGIAGYGYTF.

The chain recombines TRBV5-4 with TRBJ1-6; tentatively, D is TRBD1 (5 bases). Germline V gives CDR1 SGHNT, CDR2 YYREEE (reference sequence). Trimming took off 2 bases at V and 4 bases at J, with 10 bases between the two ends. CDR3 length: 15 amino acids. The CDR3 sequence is CASSFRDRYNSPLHF. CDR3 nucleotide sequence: TGTGCCAGCAGCTTTCGGGACCGGTATAATTCACCCCTCCACTTT.

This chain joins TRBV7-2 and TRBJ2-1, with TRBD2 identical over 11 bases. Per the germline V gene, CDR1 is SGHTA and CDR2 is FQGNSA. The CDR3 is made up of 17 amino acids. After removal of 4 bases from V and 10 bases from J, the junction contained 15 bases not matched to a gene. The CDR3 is CASSSRKTSGDPREQFF. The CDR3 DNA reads TGTGCCAGCAGCTCCAGGAAGACTAGCGGGGACCCTCGGGAGCAGTTCTTC.